This TCR beta chain was observed in a study of cytomegalovirus exposure and HLA in healthy donors. The CDR3 is 13 amino acids. Trimming cost V 4 bases and J 0 bases, with 7 bases left between them. Germline loops: CDR1 GTSNPN, CDR2 SVGIG (reference sequence). This clone was observed once. PCR was performed using 60 Vbeta and 13 Jbeta primers. Some clones are missing from TCRdb's copy, which holds only in-frame ones; the method was immunoSEQ multiplex PCR. The sample holds over 150,000 clones, 68% seen once. This TCR was recovered from a woman under 30 in good health and CMV-seropositive. The sequenced material came from PBMCs. The gene calls are TRBV30 and TRBJ1-3; D is undetermined. The CDR3 here is CAWTYSSGNTIYF. As DNA, the CDR3 is TGTGCCTGGACTTATAGCTCTGGAAACACCATATATTTT.